The rows below give T cell receptor beta chains drawn from one sample of a study of Ad26.COV2.S vaccination and SARS-CoV-2 variants. Some clones are missing from TCRdb's copy, which holds only in-frame ones; the method was immunoSEQ multiplex PCR. Of roughly 680,000 clones listed, 89% are singletons. The sequences come from peripheral blood, collected in a trial of Ad26.COV2.S vaccine versus placebo. These receptors all come from a person between 18 and 59 years old who received the Ad26.COV2.S COVID-19 vaccine or a placebo. Each CDR3 is given with its conserved first and last residue. Each record gives: J gene, D gene, V gene, clone size, CDR3 protein, CDR3 DNA. A D gene is named only where the DNA matches it firmly. Only some rows state a clone size, as once, few, many or a class for expanded clones.

J gene: TRBJ2-7; D gene: TRBD1; V gene: TRBV9; clone size: .; CDR3 protein: CASSVGDRSAHEQYF; CDR3 DNA: TGTGCCAGCAGCGTAGGGGACAGGAGTGCCCACGAGCAGTACTTC
J gene: TRBJ2-7; D gene: .; V gene: TRBV6-2/TRBV6-3; clone size: .; CDR3 protein: CASSFFGAEQYF; CDR3 DNA: TGTGCCAGCAGCTTCTTCGGGGCCGAGCAGTACTTC
J gene: TRBJ1-2; D gene: TRBD1; V gene: TRBV30; clone size: .; CDR3 protein: CAWTQGAYGYTF; CDR3 DNA: TGTGCCTGGACACAGGGGGCCTATGGCTACACCTTC
J gene: TRBJ2-2; D gene: TRBD2; V gene: TRBV15; clone size: .; CDR3 protein: CATSRLGTSGTGELFF; CDR3 DNA: TGTGCCACCAGCAGATTGGGGACTAGCGGGACCGGGGAGCTGTTTTTT
J gene: TRBJ1-1; D gene: TRBD1; V gene: TRBV14; clone size: .; CDR3 protein: CATLPRDRITFF; CDR3 DNA: TGTGCCACTCTACCCCGGGACAGAATAACTTTCTTT
J gene: TRBJ1-1; D gene: .; V gene: TRBV29-1; clone size: .; CDR3 protein: CSVDQGGDTEAFF; CDR3 DNA: TGCAGCGTAGACCAGGGTGGGGACACTGAAGCTTTCTTT
J gene: TRBJ1-4; D gene: TRBD1; V gene: TRBV4-1; clone size: .; CDR3 protein: CATRDSSATNEKLFF; CDR3 DNA: TGCGCCACCAGGGACAGTTCCGCAACTAATGAAAAACTGTTTTTT
J gene: TRBJ2-6; D gene: .; V gene: TRBV4-3; clone size: .; CDR3 protein: CASSQQDSGANVLTF; CDR3 DNA: TGCGCCAGCAGCCAACAGGACTCTGGGGCCAACGTCCTGACTTTC
J gene: TRBJ1-3; D gene: .; V gene: TRBV7-3; clone size: .; CDR3 protein: CASRLANGNTIYF; CDR3 DNA: TGTGCCAGCAGGTTGGCCAACGGAAACACCATATATTTT
J gene: TRBJ2-2; D gene: .; V gene: TRBV5-4; clone size: .; CDR3 protein: CASSPGTNTGELFF; CDR3 DNA: TGTGCCAGCAGTCCCGGGACGAACACCGGGGAGCTGTTTTTT
J gene: TRBJ2-1; D gene: .; V gene: TRBV5-1; clone size: once; CDR3 protein: CASSPIAFSYNEQFF; CDR3 DNA: TGCGCCAGCAGCCCCATAGCGTTCTCCTACAATGAGCAGTTCTTC
J gene: TRBJ1-1; D gene: .; V gene: TRBV27; clone size: .; CDR3 protein: CASSLGGGAEAFF; CDR3 DNA: TGTGCCAGCAGTTTAGGGGGTGGCGCTGAAGCTTTCTTT
J gene: TRBJ1-1; D gene: .; V gene: TRBV3-1/TRBV3-2; clone size: once; CDR3 protein: CASSQAENTEAFF; CDR3 DNA: TGTGCCAGCAGCCAAGCAGAGAACACTGAAGCTTTCTTT
J gene: TRBJ2-2; D gene: .; V gene: TRBV7-3; clone size: .; CDR3 protein: CASSLRGIGTGELFF; CDR3 DNA: TGTGCCAGCAGCTTAAGGGGGATAGGCACCGGGGAGCTGTTTTTT
J gene: TRBJ2-4; D gene: .; V gene: TRBV5-4; clone size: .; CDR3 protein: CANSPMQGSGAKNIQYF; CDR3 DNA: TGTGCCAACAGCCCAATGCAGGGGTCAGGAGCCAAAAACATTCAGTACTTC
J gene: TRBJ1-1; D gene: TRBD1; V gene: TRBV18; clone size: .; CDR3 protein: CASSPPIYTGEAFF; CDR3 DNA: TGTGCCAGCTCACCACCAATCTACACAGGGGAGGCTTTCTTT
J gene: TRBJ2-2; D gene: TRBD1; V gene: TRBV5-1; clone size: .; CDR3 protein: CASSPREGASTGELFF; CDR3 DNA: TGCGCCAGCAGCCCCAGAGAGGGGGCGAGTACCGGGGAGCTGTTTTTT
J gene: TRBJ2-1; D gene: .; V gene: TRBV5-4; clone size: .; CDR3 protein: CASSLRSGPEDEQFF; CDR3 DNA: TGTGCCAGCAGCCTCCGGAGCGGCCCGGAGGATGAGCAGTTCTTC
J gene: TRBJ2-7; D gene: TRBD2; V gene: TRBV27; clone size: .; CDR3 protein: CASATREGYEQYF; CDR3 DNA: TGTGCCAGCGCGACTAGGGAGGGCTACGAGCAGTACTTC
J gene: TRBJ1-6; D gene: .; V gene: TRBV7-8; clone size: .; CDR3 protein: CASSSRDPTLTSPLHF; CDR3 DNA: TGTGCCAGCAGCTCTCGGGACCCGACCCTTACTTCACCCCTCCACTTT
J gene: TRBJ2-5; D gene: .; V gene: TRBV3-1/TRBV3-2; clone size: .; CDR3 protein: CASSQEWGMKTQYF; CDR3 DNA: TGTGCCAGCAGCCAAGAATGGGGGATGAAGACCCAGTACTTC
J gene: TRBJ2-3; D gene: .; V gene: TRBV6-5; clone size: .; CDR3 protein: CASSYSGQHRTDTQYF; CDR3 DNA: TGTGCCAGCAGTTACTCTGGGCAACACCGCACAGATACGCAGTATTTT
J gene: TRBJ1-3; D gene: .; V gene: TRBV3-1/TRBV3-2; clone size: .; CDR3 protein: CASSLPWEAGNTIYF; CDR3 DNA: TGTGCCAGCAGCCTCCCATGGGAGGCTGGAAACACCATATATTTT
J gene: TRBJ2-1; D gene: .; V gene: TRBV7-8; clone size: .; CDR3 protein: CASSLGEAYNEQFF; CDR3 DNA: TGTGCCAGCAGCTTAGGGGAAGCTTACAATGAGCAGTTCTTC
J gene: TRBJ2-2; D gene: .; V gene: TRBV9; clone size: .; CDR3 protein: CASSVSVWVGANTGELFF; CDR3 DNA: TGTGCCAGCAGCGTTAGTGTATGGGTCGGAGCGAACACCGGGGAGCTGTTTTTT
J gene: TRBJ2-5; D gene: TRBD2; V gene: TRBV3-1/TRBV3-2; clone size: .; CDR3 protein: CASSQVGNGGDWGETQYF; CDR3 DNA: TGTGCCAGCAGCCAAGTTGGAAATGGGGGGGATTGGGGAGAGACCCAGTACTTC
J gene: TRBJ2-1; D gene: TRBD2; V gene: TRBV24-1; clone size: .; CDR3 protein: CATDSGRGNEQFF; CDR3 DNA: TGTGCCACCGACAGCGGGAGGGGGAATGAGCAGTTCTTC
J gene: TRBJ2-7; D gene: TRBD1; V gene: TRBV18; clone size: .; CDR3 protein: CASSPANRDSLSYEQYF; CDR3 DNA: TGTGCCAGCTCACCAGCGAACCGGGACAGTTTATCCTACGAGCAGTACTTC
J gene: TRBJ2-3; D gene: TRBD2; V gene: TRBV19; clone size: .; CDR3 protein: CASNSGRTDTQYF; CDR3 DNA: TGTGCCAGTAATAGCGGGAGAACAGATACGCAGTATTTT
J gene: TRBJ1-2; D gene: TRBD1; V gene: TRBV10-3; clone size: .; CDR3 protein: CAIGGQSNYGYTF; CDR3 DNA: TGTGCCATCGGGGGACAGTCTAACTATGGCTACACCTTC
J gene: TRBJ2-7; D gene: TRBD1; V gene: TRBV5-1; clone size: .; CDR3 protein: CASSTGQGAYEQYF; CDR3 DNA: TGCGCCAGCAGCACCGGACAGGGAGCCTACGAGCAGTACTTC
J gene: TRBJ1-1; D gene: TRBD1; V gene: TRBV5-1; clone size: few; CDR3 protein: CASSTLGTGIPEAFF; CDR3 DNA: TGCGCCAGCAGCACCCTCGGGACAGGGATCCCTGAAGCTTTCTTT
J gene: TRBJ2-3; D gene: TRBD1; V gene: TRBV7-9; clone size: .; CDR3 protein: CASSSDREIDTQYF; CDR3 DNA: TGTGCCAGCAGCTCAGACAGGGAGATCGATACGCAGTATTTT
J gene: TRBJ2-3; D gene: .; V gene: TRBV3-1/TRBV3-2; clone size: .; CDR3 protein: CASSLSRDTQYF; CDR3 DNA: TGTGCCAGCAGCCTCTCTCGGGATACGCAGTATTTT
J gene: TRBJ1-1; D gene: TRBD1; V gene: TRBV5-4; clone size: once; CDR3 protein: CASSGAGTGNTEAFF; CDR3 DNA: TGTGCCAGCAGCGGAGCCGGGACAGGGAACACTGAAGCTTTCTTT
J gene: TRBJ2-2; D gene: TRBD2; V gene: TRBV5-1; clone size: few; CDR3 protein: CASSLGLAGDLRNTGELFF; CDR3 DNA: TGCGCCAGCAGCTTGGGACTAGCGGGAGACTTACGGAACACCGGGGAGCTGTTTTTT
J gene: TRBJ2-7; D gene: TRBD1; V gene: TRBV7-6; clone size: .; CDR3 protein: CASSIGQGAYEQYF; CDR3 DNA: TGTGCCAGCAGCATAGGACAGGGAGCCTACGAGCAGTACTTC
J gene: TRBJ2-7; D gene: .; V gene: TRBV6-2/TRBV6-3; clone size: .; CDR3 protein: CASSRQILREQYF; CDR3 DNA: TGTGCCAGCAGCCGACAGATTTTACGCGAGCAGTACTTC
J gene: TRBJ2-7; D gene: .; V gene: TRBV5-1; clone size: .; CDR3 protein: CASSPPGGEQYF; CDR3 DNA: TGCGCCAGCAGCCCACCGGGCGGCGAGCAGTACTTC
J gene: TRBJ2-5; D gene: .; V gene: TRBV6-6; clone size: .; CDR3 protein: CASSYGVSGTQYF; CDR3 DNA: TGTGCCAGCAGTTACGGGGTGTCAGGGACCCAGTACTTC
J gene: TRBJ1-2; D gene: TRBD1; V gene: TRBV7-2; clone size: .; CDR3 protein: CASSLGQGAAYGYTF; CDR3 DNA: TGTGCCAGCAGCTTAGGACAGGGGGCGGCCTATGGCTACACCTTC
J gene: TRBJ2-1; D gene: .; V gene: TRBV7-9; clone size: .; CDR3 protein: CASSLGTFNEQFF; CDR3 DNA: TGTGCCAGCAGCTTAGGGACCTTCAATGAGCAGTTCTTC
J gene: TRBJ1-5; D gene: .; V gene: TRBV19; clone size: few; CDR3 protein: CASSIVGGFSNQPQHF; CDR3 DNA: TGTGCCAGTAGTATAGTAGGCGGATTTAGCAATCAGCCCCAGCATTTT
J gene: TRBJ2-7; D gene: .; V gene: TRBV6-6; clone size: .; CDR3 protein: CASSSHRATPYEQYF; CDR3 DNA: TGTGCCAGCAGTTCCCACAGGGCTACCCCCTACGAGCAGTACTTC
J gene: TRBJ2-1; D gene: .; V gene: TRBV27; clone size: .; CDR3 protein: CASSPGAGRFYNEQFF; CDR3 DNA: TGTGCCAGCAGTCCGGGAGCGGGTCGTTTTTACAATGAGCAGTTCTTC
J gene: TRBJ2-5; D gene: .; V gene: TRBV14; clone size: .; CDR3 protein: CASSQSLGETQYF; CDR3 DNA: TGTGCCAGCAGCCAATCCCTGGGAGAGACCCAGTACTTC
J gene: TRBJ1-1; D gene: .; V gene: TRBV19; clone size: .; CDR3 protein: CASSIGTTNTEAFF; CDR3 DNA: TGTGCCAGTAGTATAGGGACGACGAACACTGAAGCTTTCTTT
J gene: TRBJ2-3; D gene: TRBD2; V gene: TRBV7-6; clone size: .; CDR3 protein: CASSFLAGETGDTQYF; CDR3 DNA: TGTGCCAGCAGCTTTCTAGCGGGAGAGACGGGAGATACGCAGTATTTT
J gene: TRBJ1-2; D gene: .; V gene: TRBV27; clone size: .; CDR3 protein: CASKSLAGLSYGYTF; CDR3 DNA: TGTGCCAGCAAAAGTTTAGCGGGGCTCTCCTATGGCTACACCTTC
J gene: TRBJ2-2; D gene: TRBD2; V gene: TRBV11-3; clone size: .; CDR3 protein: CASSLREGRAGELFF; CDR3 DNA: TGTGCCAGCAGCCTCCGGGAGGGGAGGGCCGGGGAGCTGTTTTTT